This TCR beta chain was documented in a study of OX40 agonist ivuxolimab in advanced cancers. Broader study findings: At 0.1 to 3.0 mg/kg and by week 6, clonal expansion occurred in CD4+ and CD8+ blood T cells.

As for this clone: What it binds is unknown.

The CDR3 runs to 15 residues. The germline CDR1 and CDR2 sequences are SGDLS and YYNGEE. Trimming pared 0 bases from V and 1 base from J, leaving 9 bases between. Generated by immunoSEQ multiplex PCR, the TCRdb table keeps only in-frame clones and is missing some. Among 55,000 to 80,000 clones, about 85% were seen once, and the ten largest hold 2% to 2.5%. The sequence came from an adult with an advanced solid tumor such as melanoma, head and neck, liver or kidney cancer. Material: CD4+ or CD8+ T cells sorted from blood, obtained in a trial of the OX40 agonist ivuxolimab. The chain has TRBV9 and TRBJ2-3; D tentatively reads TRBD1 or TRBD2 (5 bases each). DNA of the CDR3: TGTGCCAGCAGCGTAGAAGGGGACCGCACAGATACGCAGTATTTT. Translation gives CASSVEGDRTDTQYF.